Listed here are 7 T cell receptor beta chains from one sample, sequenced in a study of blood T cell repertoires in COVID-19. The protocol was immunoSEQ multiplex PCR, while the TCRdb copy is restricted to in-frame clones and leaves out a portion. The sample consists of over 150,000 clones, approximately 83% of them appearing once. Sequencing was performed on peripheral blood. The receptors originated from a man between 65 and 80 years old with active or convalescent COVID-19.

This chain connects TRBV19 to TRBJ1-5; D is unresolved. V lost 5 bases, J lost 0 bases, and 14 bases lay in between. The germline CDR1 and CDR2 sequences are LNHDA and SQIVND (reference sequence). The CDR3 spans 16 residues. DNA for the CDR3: TGTGCCAGTAGTCCTCCCCCTTTAAATAGCAATCAGCCCCAGCATTTT. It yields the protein CASSPPPLNSNQPQHF. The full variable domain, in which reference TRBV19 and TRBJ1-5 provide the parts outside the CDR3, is DGGITQSPKYLFRKEGQNVTLSCEQNLNHDAMYWYRQDPGQGLRLIYYSQIVNDFQKGDIAEGYSVSREKKESFPLTVTSAQKNPTAFYLCASSPPPLNSNQPQHFGDGTRLSIL.

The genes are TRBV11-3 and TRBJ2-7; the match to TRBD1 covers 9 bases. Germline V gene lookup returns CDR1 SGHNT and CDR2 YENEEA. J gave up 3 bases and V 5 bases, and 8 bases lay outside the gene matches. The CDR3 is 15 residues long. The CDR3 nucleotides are TGTGCCAGCAGCCCCGGGACAGGGTTTGGCTACGAGCAGTACTTC. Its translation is CASSPGTGFGYEQYF.

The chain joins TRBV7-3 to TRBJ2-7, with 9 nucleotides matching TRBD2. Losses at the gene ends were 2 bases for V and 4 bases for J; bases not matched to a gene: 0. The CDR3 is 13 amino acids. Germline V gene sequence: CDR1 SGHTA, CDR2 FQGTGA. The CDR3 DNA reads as TGTGCCAGCAGCTTAGCGGGAGGGTACGAGCAGTACTTC. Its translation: CASSLAGGYEQYF.

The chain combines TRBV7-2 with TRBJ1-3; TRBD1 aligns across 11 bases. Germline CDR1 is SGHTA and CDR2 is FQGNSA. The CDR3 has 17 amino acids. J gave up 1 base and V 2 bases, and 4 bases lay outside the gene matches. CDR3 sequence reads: CASSLSGQGGSGNTIYF. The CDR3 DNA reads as TGTGCCAGCAGCTTATCGGGACAGGGGGGATCTGGAAACACCATATATTTT.

The CDR3 coding sequence is TGTGCCAGCAGCTTAACTCGACTAGCGGGCGATGAGCAGTTCTTC. Translated: CASSLTRLAGDEQFF. The chain couples TRBV7-3 to TRBJ2-1; 10 bases map to TRBD2. This CDR3 is built from 15 residues. CDR1 is SGHTA and CDR2 is FQGTGA in the germline V gene. The V gene end was trimmed by 0 bases and the J gene end by 8 bases; junction bases not matched to a gene: 4. Variable domain in full (rest from reference TRBV7-3 and TRBJ2-1): GAGVSQTPSNKVTEKGKYVELRCDPISGHTALYWYRQSLGQGPEFLIYFQGTGAADDSGLPNDRFFAVRPEGSVSTLKIQRTERGDSAVYLCASSLTRLAGDEQFFGPGTRLTVL.

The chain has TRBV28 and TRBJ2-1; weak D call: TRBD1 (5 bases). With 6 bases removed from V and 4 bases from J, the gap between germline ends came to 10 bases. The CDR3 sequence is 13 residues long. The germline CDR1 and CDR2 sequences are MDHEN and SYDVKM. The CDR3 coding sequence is TGTGCCAGCAGACTCGACAGATACAATGAGCAGTTCTTC. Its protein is CASRLDRYNEQFF.

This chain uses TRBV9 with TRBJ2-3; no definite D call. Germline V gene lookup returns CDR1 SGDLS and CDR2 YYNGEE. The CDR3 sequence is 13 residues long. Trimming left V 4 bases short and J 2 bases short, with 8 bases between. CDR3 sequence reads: CASSSDNTDTQYF. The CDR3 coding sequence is TGTGCCAGCAGCTCAGACAACACAGATACGCAGTATTTT.